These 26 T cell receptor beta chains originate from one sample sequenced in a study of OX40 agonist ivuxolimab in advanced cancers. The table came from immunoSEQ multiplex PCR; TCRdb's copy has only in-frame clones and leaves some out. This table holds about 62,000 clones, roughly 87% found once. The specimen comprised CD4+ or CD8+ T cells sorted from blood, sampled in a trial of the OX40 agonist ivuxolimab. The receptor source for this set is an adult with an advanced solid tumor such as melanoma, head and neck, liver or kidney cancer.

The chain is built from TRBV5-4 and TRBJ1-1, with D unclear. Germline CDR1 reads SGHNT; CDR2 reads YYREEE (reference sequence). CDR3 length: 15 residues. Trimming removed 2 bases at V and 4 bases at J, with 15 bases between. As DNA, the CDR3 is TGTGCCAGCAGCTTCAATCAGGTCAGAGTCACTGAAGCTTTCTTT. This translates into CASSFNQVRVTEAFF.

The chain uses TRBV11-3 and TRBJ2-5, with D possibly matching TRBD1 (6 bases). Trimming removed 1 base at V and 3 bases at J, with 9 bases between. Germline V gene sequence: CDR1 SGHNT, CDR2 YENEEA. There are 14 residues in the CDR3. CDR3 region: CASSLGGDKETQYF. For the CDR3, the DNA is TGTGCCAGCAGCTTAGGAGGGGACAAAGAGACCCAGTACTTC.

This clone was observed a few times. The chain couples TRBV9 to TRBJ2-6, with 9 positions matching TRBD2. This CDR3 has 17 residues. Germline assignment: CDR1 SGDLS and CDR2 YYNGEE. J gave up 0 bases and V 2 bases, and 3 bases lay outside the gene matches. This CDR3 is CASSVLAGASGANVLTF. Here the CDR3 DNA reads TGTGCCAGCAGCGTCTTAGCGGGGGCCTCTGGGGCCAACGTCCTGACTTTC.

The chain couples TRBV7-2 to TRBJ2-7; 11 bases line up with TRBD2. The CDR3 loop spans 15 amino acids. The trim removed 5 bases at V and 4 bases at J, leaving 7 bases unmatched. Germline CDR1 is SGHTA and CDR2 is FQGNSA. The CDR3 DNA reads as TGTGCCAGCAGCCCCGTACTAGCGGGAGCATACGAGCAGTACTTC. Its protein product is CASSPVLAGAYEQYF. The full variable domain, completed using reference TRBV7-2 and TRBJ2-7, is GAGVSQSPSNKVTEKGKDVELRCDPISGHTALYWYRQSLGQGLEFLIYFQGNSAPDKSGLPSDRFSAERTGGSVSTLTIQRTQQEDSAVYLCASSPVLAGAYEQYFGPGTRLTVT.

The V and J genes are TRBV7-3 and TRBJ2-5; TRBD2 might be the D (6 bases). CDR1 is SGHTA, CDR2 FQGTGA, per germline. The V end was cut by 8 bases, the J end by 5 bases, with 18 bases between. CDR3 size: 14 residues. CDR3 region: CASSPGGAGETQYF. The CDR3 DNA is TGTGCCAGCTCCCCCGGGGGAGCCGGGGAGACCCAGTACTTC.

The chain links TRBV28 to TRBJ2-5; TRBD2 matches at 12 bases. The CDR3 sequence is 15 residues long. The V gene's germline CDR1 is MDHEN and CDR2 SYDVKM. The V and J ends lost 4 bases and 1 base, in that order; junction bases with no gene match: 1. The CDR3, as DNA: TGTGCCAGCAGTTCTAGCGGGGGGGCCCAAGAGACCCAGTACTTC. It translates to CASSSSGGAQETQYF.

CDR3 DNA: TGTGCCAGCAGCCGGTCCAATAGCAATCAGCCCCAGCATTTT. Translated: CASSRSNSNQPQHF. The chain combines TRBV14 with TRBJ1-5; D unresolved. Germline CDR1 reads SGHDN; CDR2 reads FVKESK. There are 14 residues in the CDR3. V was shortened by 4 bases and J by 0 bases, with 7 bases between the two germline ends.

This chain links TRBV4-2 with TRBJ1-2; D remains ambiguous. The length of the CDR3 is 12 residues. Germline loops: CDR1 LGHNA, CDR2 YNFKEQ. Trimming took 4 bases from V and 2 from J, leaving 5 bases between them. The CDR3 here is CASSRENYGYTF. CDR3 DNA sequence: TGTGCCAGCAGCCGGGAAAACTATGGCTACACCTTC.

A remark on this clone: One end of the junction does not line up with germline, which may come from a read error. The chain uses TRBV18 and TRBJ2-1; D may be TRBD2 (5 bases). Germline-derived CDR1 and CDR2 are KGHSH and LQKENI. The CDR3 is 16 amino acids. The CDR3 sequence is CASSAPESGIYNEQFF. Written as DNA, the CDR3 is TGTGCCAGCTCAGCACCCGAATCGGGGATATACAATGAGCAGTTCTTC.

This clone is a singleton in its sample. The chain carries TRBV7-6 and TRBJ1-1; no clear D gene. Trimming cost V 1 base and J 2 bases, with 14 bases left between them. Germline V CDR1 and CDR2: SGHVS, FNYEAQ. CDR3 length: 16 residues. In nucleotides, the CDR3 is TGTGCCAGCAGCTTAGGGTCCCGAGAGGCTAACACTGAAGCTTTCTTT. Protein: CASSLGSREANTEAFF.

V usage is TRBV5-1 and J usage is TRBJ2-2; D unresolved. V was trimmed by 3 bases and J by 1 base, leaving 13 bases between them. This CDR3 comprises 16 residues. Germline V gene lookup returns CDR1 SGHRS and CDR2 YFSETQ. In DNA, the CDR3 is TGCGCCAGCAGCTCCTACCCCCCGGGGAACACCGGGGAGCTGTTTTTT. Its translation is CASSSYPPGNTGELFF.

The CDR3 coding sequence is TGCAGCGTTGAACCGTTGGCAGGAGCCTTTGAAGCTTTCTTT. This sequence encodes CSVEPLAGAFEAFF. V is TRBV29-1 and J is TRBJ1-1; D is uncertain. V gave up 2 bases and J gave up 7 bases, with 17 bases separating them. The CDR3 contains 14 residues. Germline loops: CDR1 SQVTM, CDR2 ANQGSEA. Full variable domain (remainder filled in from reference TRBV29-1 and TRBJ1-1): SAVISQKPSRDICQRGTSLTIQCQVDSQVTMMFWYRQQPGQSLTLIATANQGSEATYESGFVIDKFPISRPNLTFSTLTVSNMSPEDSSIYLCSVEPLAGAFEAFFGQGTRLTVV.

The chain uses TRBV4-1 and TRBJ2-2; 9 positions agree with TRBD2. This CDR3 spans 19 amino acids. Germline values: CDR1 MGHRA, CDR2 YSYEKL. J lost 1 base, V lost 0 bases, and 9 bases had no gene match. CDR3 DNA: TGCGCCAGCAGCCAAGATGCTATCGGAGCGGGAGGGAACACCGGGGAGCTGTTTTTT. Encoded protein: CASSQDAIGAGGNTGELFF.

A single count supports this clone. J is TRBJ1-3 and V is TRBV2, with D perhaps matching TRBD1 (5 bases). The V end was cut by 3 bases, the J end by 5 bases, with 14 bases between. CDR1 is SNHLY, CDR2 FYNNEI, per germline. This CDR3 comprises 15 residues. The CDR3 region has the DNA TGTGCCAGCAGTGATTGGGCGAGGGGTAGAAACACCATATATTTT. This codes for CASSDWARGRNTIYF.

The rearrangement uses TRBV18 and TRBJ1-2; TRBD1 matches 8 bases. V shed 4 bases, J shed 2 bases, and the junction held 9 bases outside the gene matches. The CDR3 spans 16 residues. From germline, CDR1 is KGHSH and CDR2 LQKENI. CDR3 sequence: CASSRTDRERNYGYTF. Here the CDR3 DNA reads TGTGCCAGCTCACGAACGGACAGGGAAAGGAACTATGGCTACACCTTC.

CDR3 region: CASRLSSGTDTQYF. CDR3 bases: TGCGCCAGCAGGTTAAGTTCGGGGACAGATACGCAGTATTTT. The rearrangement uses TRBV5-1 and TRBJ2-3, with D maybe TRBD2 (5 bases). Trimming left V 5 bases short and J 3 bases short, with 13 bases between. Germline loops: CDR1 SGHRS, CDR2 YFSETQ. CDR3 length: 14 residues. Based on the CDR3 plus reference TRBV5-1 and TRBJ2-3, the full variable domain is KAGVTQTPRYLIKTRGQQVTLSCSPISGHRSVSWYQQTPGQGLQFLFEYFSETQRNKGNFPGRFSGRQFSNSRSEMNVSTLELGDSALYLCASRLSSGTDTQYFGPGTRLTVL.

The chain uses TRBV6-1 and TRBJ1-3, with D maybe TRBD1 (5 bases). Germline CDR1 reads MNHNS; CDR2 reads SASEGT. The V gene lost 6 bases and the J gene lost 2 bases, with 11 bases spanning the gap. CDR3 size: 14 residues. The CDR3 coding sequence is TGTGCCAGCAGGAAAGGGGAAGCTGGAAACACCATATATTTT. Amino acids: CASRKGEAGNTIYF.

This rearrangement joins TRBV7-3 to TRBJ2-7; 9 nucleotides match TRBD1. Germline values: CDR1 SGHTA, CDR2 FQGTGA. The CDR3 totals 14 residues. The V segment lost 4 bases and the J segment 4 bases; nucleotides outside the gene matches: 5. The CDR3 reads CASSSMTGGYEQYF. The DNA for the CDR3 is TGTGCCAGCAGCTCCATGACAGGGGGTTACGAGCAGTACTTC.

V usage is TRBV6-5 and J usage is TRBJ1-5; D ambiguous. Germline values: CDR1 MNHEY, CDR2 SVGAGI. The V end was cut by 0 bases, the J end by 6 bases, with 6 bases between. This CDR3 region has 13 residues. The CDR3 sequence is CASSYSGVQPQHF. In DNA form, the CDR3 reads TGTGCCAGCAGTTACTCCGGGGTTCAGCCCCAGCATTTT.

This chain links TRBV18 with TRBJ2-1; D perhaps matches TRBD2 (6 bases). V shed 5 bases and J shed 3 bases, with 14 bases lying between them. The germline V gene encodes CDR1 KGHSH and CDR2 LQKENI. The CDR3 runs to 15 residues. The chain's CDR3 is CASSEFIADYNEQFF. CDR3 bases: TGTGCCAGCTCAGAATTTATAGCGGACTACAATGAGCAGTTCTTC.

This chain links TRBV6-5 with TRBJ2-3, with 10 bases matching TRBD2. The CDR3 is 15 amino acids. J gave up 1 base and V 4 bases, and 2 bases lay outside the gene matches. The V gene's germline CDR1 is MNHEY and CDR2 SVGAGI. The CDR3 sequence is CASSSGLAGTDTQYF. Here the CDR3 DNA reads TGTGCCAGCAGTTCCGGACTAGCGGGCACAGATACGCAGTATTTT.

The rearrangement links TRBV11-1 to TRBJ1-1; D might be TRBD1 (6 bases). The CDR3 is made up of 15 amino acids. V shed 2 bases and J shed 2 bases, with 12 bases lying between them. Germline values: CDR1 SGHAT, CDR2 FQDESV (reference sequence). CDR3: CASSLRGTTNTEAFF. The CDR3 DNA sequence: TGTGCCAGCAGCTTACGTGGGACAACTAACACTGAAGCTTTCTTT.

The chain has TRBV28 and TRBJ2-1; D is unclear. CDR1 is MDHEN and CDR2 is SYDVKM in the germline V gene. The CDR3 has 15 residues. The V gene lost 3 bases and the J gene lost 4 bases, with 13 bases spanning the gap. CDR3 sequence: CASSFLSFSYNEQFF. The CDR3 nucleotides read TGTGCCAGCAGTTTCTTATCGTTTTCATACAATGAGCAGTTCTTC. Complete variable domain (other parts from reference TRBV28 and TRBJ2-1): DVKVTQSSRYLVKRTGEKVFLECVQDMDHENMFWYRQDPGLGLRLIYFSYDVKMKEKGDIPEGYSVSREKKERFSLILESASTNQTSMYLCASSFLSFSYNEQFFGPGTRLTVL.

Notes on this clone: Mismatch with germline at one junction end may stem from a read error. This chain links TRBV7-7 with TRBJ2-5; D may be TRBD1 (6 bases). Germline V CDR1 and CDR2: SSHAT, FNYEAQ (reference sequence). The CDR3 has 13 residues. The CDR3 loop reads CASSPDRLETQYF. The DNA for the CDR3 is TGTGCTAGCAGCCCGGACAGATTAGAGACCCAGTACTTC. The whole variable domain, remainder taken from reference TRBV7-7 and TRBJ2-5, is GAGVSQSPRYKVTKRGQDVTLRCDPISSHATLYWYQQALGQGPEFLTYFNYEAQPDKSGLPSDRFSAERPEGSISTLTIQRTEQRDSAMYRCASSPDRLETQYFGPGTRLLVL.

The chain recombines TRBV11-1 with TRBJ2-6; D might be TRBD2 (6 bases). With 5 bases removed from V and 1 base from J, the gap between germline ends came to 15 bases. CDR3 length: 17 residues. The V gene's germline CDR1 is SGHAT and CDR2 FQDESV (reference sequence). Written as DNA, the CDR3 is TGTGCCAGCAGCCTGGCTGGGGGGTTTTCTGGGGCCAACGTCCTGACTTTC. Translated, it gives CASSLAGGFSGANVLTF.

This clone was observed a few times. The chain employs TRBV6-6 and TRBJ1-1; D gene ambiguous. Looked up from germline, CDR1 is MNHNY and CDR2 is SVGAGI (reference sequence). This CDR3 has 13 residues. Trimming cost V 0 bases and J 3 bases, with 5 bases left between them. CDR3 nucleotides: TGTGCCAGCAGTTACTCGAAGGACACTGAAGCTTTCTTT. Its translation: CASSYSKDTEAFF.